These 20 T cell receptor beta chains were sequenced from one sample in a study of naive and memory T cell subsets (dated by TCRdb to 2016 to 2017). In the paper's terms, the treatment or condition label means: skin biopsy from PPD injection site in Mantoux-positive individual. The study reported a robust and sensitive protocol to amplify, sequence and analyze TCRs, based on 3' ligation of a UMI-containing oligonucleotide to TCR cDNA. The library was prepared using UMI-ligation and nested PCR. Sequenced on an Illumina MiSeq. The ligated cDNA was amplified in four rounds of PCR with nested alpha and beta constant region primers together with the SP2 primer. TCRdb reprocessed the public reads (quality trimming at Q25 with fastp, clone calling with MiXCR) and kept in-frame beta chains. Every entry covers one CDR3 protein and lists the most common genes and DNA from its rows. The sample table holds around 33,000 distinct CDR3 sequences, of which approximately 6.7% were seen once. Clones ranked in the top ten supply approximately 3.3% of the sample.

The sequences come from skin, collected from a tuberculin skin test site. Receptors were obtained from an adult in good health.

The chain employs TRBV27 and TRBJ2-4; D remains unclear. Germline loops: CDR1 MNHEY, CDR2 SMNVEV (reference sequence). The CDR3 is 12 amino acids. Trimming left V 4 bases short and J 6 bases short, with 7 bases between. The CDR3 DNA reads as TGTGCCAGCAGTTCATTGGGAAACATTCAGTACTTC. It encodes CASSSLGNIQYF.

This clonotype has at least ten counts. V and J are TRBV2 and TRBJ2-3, with TRBD2 matching 7 bases. From germline, CDR1 is SNHLY and CDR2 FYNNEI. CDR3 length equals 16 residues. The V and J ends lost 7 bases and 1 base, in that order; junction bases with no gene match: 11. In DNA form, the CDR3 reads TGTGCCAGCACCACAAGCGGGGCTATCGGCACAGATACGCAGTATTTT. Translating gives CASTTSGAIGTDTQYF.

This clonotype was counted between two and nine times. The chain employs TRBV6-2 or TRBV6-3 and TRBJ2-7; D remains unclear. Trimming stripped 2 bases from V and 2 bases from J, with 10 bases between. This CDR3 comprises 14 residues. Germline-derived CDR1 and CDR2 are MNHEY and SVGEGT. The CDR3 DNA is TGTGCCAGCAGTTACAATCCGGACCCCTACGAGCAGTACTTC. It encodes CASSYNPDPYEQYF.

The V gene is TRBV7-9, the J gene TRBJ1-1; no definite D call. The length of the CDR3 is 11 residues. V was cut by 5 bases and J by 7 bases, with 8 bases left in between. The germline CDR1 and CDR2 sequences are SEHNR and FQNEAQ (reference sequence). The CDR3 nucleotides read TGTGCCAGCAGCCCGAGTAATGAAGCTTTCTTT. As protein: CASSPSNEAFF.

This clonotype was observed a handful of times. The chain carries TRBV2 and TRBJ1-1, with D possibly TRBD1 on 5 matching bases. The CDR3 contains 17 residues. Germline-derived CDR1 and CDR2 are SNHLY and FYNNEI. V lost 4 bases, J lost 4 bases, and 22 bases lay in between. For the CDR3, the DNA is TGTGCCAGCAGTGGACTTATACCCGGGACCGAGGGCACTGAAGCTTTCTTT. It yields the protein CASSGLIPGTEGTEAFF.

This clonotype was detected ten times or more. This sequence joins TRBV2 and TRBJ2-1; possible D gene TRBD2, 6 bases. This CDR3 spans 14 amino acids. The germline V and J ends were trimmed by 4 bases and 9 bases, with 16 bases remaining between them. Germline V CDR1 and CDR2: SNHLY, FYNNEI. The CDR3 loop reads CASSVGQGAGEQFF. CDR3 in DNA: TGTGCCAGCAGTGTGGGGCAGGGAGCGGGTGAGCAGTTCTTC.

In this sample, this clonotype turned up many times. The rearrangement joins TRBV7-3 to TRBJ2-1, with D tentatively TRBD1 (5 bases). V was trimmed by 4 bases and J by 5 bases, leaving 15 bases between them. The CDR3 has 15 residues. Looked up from germline, CDR1 is SGHTA and CDR2 is FQGTGA. The CDR3 DNA sequence: TGTGCCAGCAGCTCCTATCCCGAACAGGACAATGAGCAGTTCTTC. Its translation: CASSSYPEQDNEQFF.

The V call is TRBV2, the J call TRBJ2-6; D call uncertain. CDR1 and CDR2 from the germline V gene are SNHLY and FYNNEI. Trimming took off 7 bases at V and 0 bases at J, with 10 bases between the two ends. The CDR3 runs 15 residues. In DNA form, the CDR3 reads TGTGCCAGCAAAGGACCGCACTCTGGGGCCAACGTCCTGACTTTC. Protein sequence: CASKGPHSGANVLTF.

The chain couples TRBV29-1 to TRBJ1-2, with a weak D call TRBD1 (6 bases). The length of the CDR3 is 14 residues. CDR1 SQVTM and CDR2 ANQGSEA come from the germline V gene. V dropped 7 bases and J dropped 3 bases, with 18 bases sitting between them. CDR3 sequence reads: CSAQQGGRDYGYTF. CDR3 sequence (DNA): TGCAGCGCCCAACAGGGAGGGCGAGACTATGGCTACACCTTC. Using reference TRBV29-1 and TRBJ1-2 for the parts outside the CDR3, the full variable domain is SAVISQKPSRDICQRGTSLTIQCQVDSQVTMMFWYRQQPGQSLTLIATANQGSEATYESGFVIDKFPISRPNLTFSTLTVSNMSPEDSSIYLCSAQQGGRDYGYTFGSGTRLTVV.

This clonotype was seen repeatedly, ten times or more. The chain carries TRBV5-1 and TRBJ1-2, with D perhaps TRBD1 (6 bases). The CDR3 extends over 14 amino acids. The V gene lost 4 bases and the J gene lost 4 bases, with 14 bases spanning the gap. The germline V gene has CDR1 SGHRS and CDR2 YFSETQ. CDR3 DNA sequence: TGCGCCAGCAGCATGAGAGGACAGAGCTATGGCTACACCTTC. Translation: CASSMRGQSYGYTF.

Many counts were recorded for this clonotype. The chain has TRBV20-1 and TRBJ2-7, with TRBD1 identical over 8 bases. Germline V CDR1 and CDR2: DFQATT, SNEGSKA (reference sequence). This CDR3 spans 17 amino acids. V lost 1 base to trimming and J lost 0 bases; unmatched junction nucleotides: 11. CDR3 nucleotide sequence: TGCAGTGCTAGAGGCCCCGGGCGGGACAGGAGCTCCTACGAGCAGTACTTC. Amino acid sequence: CSARGPGRDRSSYEQYF.

The rearrangement joins TRBV3-1 to TRBJ2-1; D unresolved. The germline V gene encodes CDR1 LGHDT and CDR2 YNNKEL (reference sequence). V shed 9 bases and J shed 10 bases, with 10 bases lying between them. CDR3 length: 10 amino acids. CDR3 sequence reads: CASGRNEQFF. The CDR3, as DNA: TGTGCCAGTGGACGAAACGAGCAGTTCTTC.

The chain joins TRBV6-1 to TRBJ1-5; weak D call: TRBD1 (5 bases). The CDR3 has 15 amino acids. With 4 bases removed from V and 1 base from J, the gap between germline ends came to 11 bases. Germline loops: CDR1 MNHNS, CDR2 SASEGT. Here the CDR3 reads CASSAGTESNQPQHF. The CDR3 DNA sequence: TGTGCCAGCAGTGCCGGGACTGAGAGCAATCAGCCCCAGCATTTT.

In its sample, this clonotype was seen many times. The V gene is TRBV7-3, the J gene TRBJ2-2, with no clear D. V was pared by 1 base and J by 1 base, with 7 bases between. Germline V CDR1 and CDR2: SGHTA, FQGTGA. This CDR3 region has 15 residues. CDR3 loop: CASSLSPGNTGELFF. CDR3 sequence (DNA): TGTGCCAGCAGCTTAAGTCCAGGGAACACCGGGGAGCTGTTTTTT.

The J gene is TRBJ1-1, the V gene TRBV2, with 7 bases that match TRBD1. Germline-derived CDR1 and CDR2 are SNHLY and FYNNEI. Trimming at V came to 2 bases and at J to 5 bases, leaving 8 bases not matched to a gene. CDR3 length equals 15 residues. The CDR3 coding sequence is TGTGCCAGCAGTGAAAATTTTTCAGGGGGAACTGAAGCTTTCTTT. Its translation: CASSENFSGGTEAFF.

There are many counts of this clonotype. The rearrangement links TRBV29-1 to TRBJ1-2; the match to TRBD1 covers 7 bases. The CDR3 is 13 residues long. The J segment lost 8 bases and the V segment lost 7 bases, leaving 13 bases of the junction unmatched. Germline V gene data show CDR1 as SQVTM and CDR2 as ANQGSEA. This CDR3 is CSAITTGAGGYTF. The CDR3 nucleotides read TGCAGCGCCATCACCACAGGGGCTGGGGGCTACACCTTC.

This clonotype turned up a few times. V usage is TRBV19 and J usage is TRBJ1-1; 9 nucleotides agree with TRBD1. Germline CDR1 is LNHDA and CDR2 is SQIVND (reference sequence). V shed 10 bases, J shed 4 bases, and the junction held 4 bases outside the gene matches. CDR3 length: 12 residues. The DNA for the CDR3 is TGTGCCACTGGGACAGGGAGCACTGAAGCTTTCTTT. It is translated as CATGTGSTEAFF.

Notes on this clonotype: A read error is possible here, since a much larger clone lies one base away. The rearrangement joins TRBV11-2 to TRBJ2-5; D is possibly TRBD2 (6 bases). There are 19 residues in the CDR3. Germline CDR1 is SGHAT and CDR2 is FQNNGV. CDR3 amino acids: CASSSGGSARSTTRETQCF. For the CDR3, the DNA is TGTGCCAGCAGCTCTGGGGGGTCGGCCAGGTCCACCACAAGAGAGACCCAGTGCTTC.

This clonotype was seen many times. The rearrangement links TRBV20-1 to TRBJ1-2; 8 nucleotides match TRBD1. Germline values: CDR1 DFQATT, CDR2 SNEGSKA (reference sequence). This CDR3 spans 14 amino acids. CDR3 protein: CSVRGADRVRGYTF. The CDR3 DNA follows: TGCAGCGTCCGGGGCGCGGACAGGGTGCGTGGCTACACCTTC.

This clonotype was counted many times. The gene calls are TRBV20-1 and TRBJ2-7, with a possible D match to TRBD1 (6 bases). V gave up 6 bases and J gave up 4 bases, with 19 bases separating them. Germline lookup yields CDR1 DFQATT and CDR2 SNEGSKA (reference sequence). CDR3 size: 14 residues. DNA of the CDR3: TGCAGTGCAAACCCCGGGCAGGGGAATTACGAGCAGTACTTC. It specifies CSANPGQGNYEQYF.